This TCR beta chain was recorded in a study of T cell responses to AZD1222 COVID-19 vaccine. Study details: Some second doses came at about 4 weeks and others at about 12 weeks; these were pooled.

Germline CDR1 and CDR2: SEHNR and FQNEAQ (reference sequence). The CDR3 runs 12 residues. The germline V and J ends were trimmed by 3 bases and 2 bases, with 4 bases remaining between them. TCRdb keeps only in-frame clones here, not all; method: immunoSEQ multiplex PCR. The sample includes around 130,000 clones, 86% of them seen just once. Sequenced material: peripheral blood, taken on day 0 of AZD1222 vaccination. The V gene is TRBV7-9, the J gene TRBJ1-1; D remains ambiguous. This clonotype was sampled from an adult in good health. The CDR3 is CASSFKNTEAFF. The CDR3, as DNA: TGTGCCAGCAGCTTTAAAAACACTGAAGCTTTCTTT.